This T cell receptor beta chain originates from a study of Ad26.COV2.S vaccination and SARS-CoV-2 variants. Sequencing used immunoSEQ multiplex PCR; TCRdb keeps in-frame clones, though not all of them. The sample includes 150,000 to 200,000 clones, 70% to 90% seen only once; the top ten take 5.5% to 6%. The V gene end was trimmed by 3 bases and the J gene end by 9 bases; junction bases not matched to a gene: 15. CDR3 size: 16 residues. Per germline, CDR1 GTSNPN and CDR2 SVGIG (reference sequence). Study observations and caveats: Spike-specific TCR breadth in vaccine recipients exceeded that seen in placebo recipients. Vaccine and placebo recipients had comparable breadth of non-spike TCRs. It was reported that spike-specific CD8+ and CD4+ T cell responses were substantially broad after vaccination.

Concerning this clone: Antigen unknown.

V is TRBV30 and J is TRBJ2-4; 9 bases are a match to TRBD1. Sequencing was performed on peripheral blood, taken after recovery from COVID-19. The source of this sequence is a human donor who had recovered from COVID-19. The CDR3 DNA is TGTGCCTGGAGACCGACCCCCGGGACAGGGTCCGGCATTCAGTACTTC. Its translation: CAWRPTPGTGSGIQYF.